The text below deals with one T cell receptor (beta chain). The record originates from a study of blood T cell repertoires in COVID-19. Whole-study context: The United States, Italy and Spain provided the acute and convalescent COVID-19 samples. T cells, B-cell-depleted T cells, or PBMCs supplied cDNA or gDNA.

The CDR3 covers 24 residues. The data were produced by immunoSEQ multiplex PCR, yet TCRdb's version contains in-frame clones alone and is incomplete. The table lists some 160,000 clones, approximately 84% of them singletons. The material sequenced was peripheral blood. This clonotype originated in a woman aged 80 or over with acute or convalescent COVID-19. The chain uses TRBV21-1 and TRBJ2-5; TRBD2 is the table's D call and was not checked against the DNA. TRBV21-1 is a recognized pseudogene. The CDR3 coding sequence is TGTGCCAGCAGCAAAGGAAAACCCGGGAGGGAAAAGGGAGGGCCGGTCTGGTACCAAGAGACCCAGTACTTC. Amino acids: CASSKGKPGREKGGPVWYQETQYF.